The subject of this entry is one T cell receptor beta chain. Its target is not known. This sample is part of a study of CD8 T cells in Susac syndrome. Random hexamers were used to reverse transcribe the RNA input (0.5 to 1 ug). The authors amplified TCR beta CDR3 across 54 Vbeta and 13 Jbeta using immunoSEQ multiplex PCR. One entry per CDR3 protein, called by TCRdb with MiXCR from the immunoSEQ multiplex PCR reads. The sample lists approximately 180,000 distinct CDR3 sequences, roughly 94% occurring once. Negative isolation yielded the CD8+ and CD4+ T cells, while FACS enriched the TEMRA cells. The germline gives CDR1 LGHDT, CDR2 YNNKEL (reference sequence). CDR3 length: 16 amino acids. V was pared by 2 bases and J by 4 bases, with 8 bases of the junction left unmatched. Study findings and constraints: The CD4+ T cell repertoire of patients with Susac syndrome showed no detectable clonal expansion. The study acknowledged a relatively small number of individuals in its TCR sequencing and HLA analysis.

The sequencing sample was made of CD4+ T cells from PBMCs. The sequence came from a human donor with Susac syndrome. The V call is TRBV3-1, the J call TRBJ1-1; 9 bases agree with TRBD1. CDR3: CASSQLAGQGSTEAFF. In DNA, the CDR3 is TGTGCCAGCAGCCAATTGGCCGGACAGGGGAGCACTGAAGCTTTCTTT.